This T cell receptor beta chain was identified during a study of vaccination and CD4 T cells after COVID-19. Treatment specified: approximately 9-day PBMC culture with coronavirus spike peptide pools or control peptides (ViraFEST assay). Concerning this clonotype: Its specificity is unknown.

Cultured CD4+ T-cell DNA underwent Oncomine TCR Beta short-read sequencing. The authors extracted genomic DNA from cultured CD4+ T cells. MiXCR, applied by TCRdb to the PCR reads, yields one record per CDR3 protein. The sample yields 10,000 or so distinct CDR3 sequences, roughly half seen once. This TCR came from a human donor who had recovered from COVID-19. Sequenced input: CD4+ T cells from blood, cultured in vitro.

The CDR3 loop is CASSLSWGTPNSPLHF. In DNA, the CDR3 is TGTGCCAGCAGCTTAAGTTGGGGGACACCCAATTCACCCCTCCACTTT. The V call is TRBV11-2, the J call TRBJ1-6; D possibly corresponds to TRBD1 (6 bases). This CDR3 has 16 residues. The germline CDR1 and CDR2 sequences are SGHAT and FQNNGV. Trimming left V 2 bases short and J 7 bases short, with 15 bases between.